The 30 T cell receptor beta chains below all came from one sample that was sequenced in a study of OX40 agonist ivuxolimab in advanced cancers. Clones were read by immunoSEQ multiplex PCR, and TCRdb kept only the in-frame ones, dropping some. The sample holds roughly 48,000 clones, roughly 84% seen once. Here the sequenced sample was CD4+ or CD8+ T cells sorted from blood, taken in a trial of the OX40 agonist ivuxolimab. The receptors come from an adult with an advanced solid tumor such as melanoma, head and neck, liver or kidney cancer.

The rearrangement joins TRBV7-6 to TRBJ2-6; D is ambiguous. The CDR3 is 16 residues long. Germline V lookup: CDR1 SGHVS, CDR2 FNYEAQ. V gave up 1 base and J gave up 0 bases, with 7 bases separating them. CDR3 bases: TGTGCCAGCAGCTTAGGGGCGGTCTCTGGGGCCAACGTCCTGACTTTC. This codes for CASSLGAVSGANVLTF.

The table lists this clone with a few counts. The J gene is TRBJ1-1, the V gene TRBV14; D ambiguous. The CDR3 is 11 amino acids. The germline V gene has CDR1 SGHDN and CDR2 FVKESK. The ends were cut back, 4 bases at V and 5 bases at J, with 5 bases in the middle. CDR3 sequence reads: CASSPKTEAFF. The DNA of the CDR3 is TGTGCCAGCAGCCCGAAGACTGAAGCTTTCTTT.

In this sample, this clone is medium-sized (0.01 to 0.1%). The gene calls are TRBV4-1 and TRBJ2-2, with 13 bases that match TRBD2. Per germline, CDR1 MGHRA and CDR2 YSYEKL. The CDR3 length is 17 residues. J gave up 7 bases and V 7 bases, and 12 bases lay outside the gene matches. CDR3 residues: CASTPQLAGGPSGELFF. CDR3 nucleotides: TGCGCCAGCACACCCCAACTAGCGGGGGGGCCTAGCGGGGAGCTGTTTTTT.

The V and J genes are TRBV7-8 and TRBJ1-4; no clear D gene. Germline-derived CDR1 and CDR2 are SGHVS and FQNEAQ. This CDR3 is 13 amino acids long. V lost 4 bases to trimming and J lost 7 bases, with 10 bases between them. CDR3 loop: CASSSNQGEKLFF. CDR3 bases: TGTGCCAGCAGCTCAAACCAAGGTGAAAAACTGTTTTTT.

The CDR3 protein is CASSEWEGNEAFF. DNA of the CDR3: TGTGCCAGCAGTGAATGGGAGGGGAATGAAGCTTTCTTT. The chain employs TRBV25-1 and TRBJ1-1; D possibly corresponds to TRBD1 (5 bases). V was cut by 1 base and J by 7 bases, with 10 bases left in between. This CDR3 spans 13 amino acids. Looked up from germline, CDR1 is MGHDK and CDR2 is SYGVNS.

This chain connects TRBV5-1 to TRBJ2-7; 8 bases map to TRBD1. The junction had 2 bases not matched to a gene; V was cut back by 0 bases and J by 6 bases. The CDR3 runs to 13 residues. The germline gives CDR1 SGHRS, CDR2 YFSETQ. For the CDR3, the DNA is TGCGCCAGCAGCTTGGTAGACAGGGGCGAGCAGTACTTC. Translating gives CASSLVDRGEQYF.

V is TRBV9 and J is TRBJ2-1; the match to TRBD2 covers 8 bases. J gave up 1 base and V 3 bases, and 6 bases lay outside the gene matches. Germline CDR1 and CDR2: SGDLS and YYNGEE. The CDR3 runs 16 residues. The CDR3 reads CASSAPGLGSYNEQFF. DNA of the CDR3: TGTGCCAGCAGCGCTCCGGGACTAGGGTCCTACAATGAGCAGTTCTTC.

The J gene is TRBJ2-1, the V gene TRBV7-6; D not resolved. Per the germline V gene, CDR1 is SGHVS and CDR2 is FNYEAQ. This CDR3 is built from 11 residues. Trimming left V 2 bases short and J 8 bases short, with 4 bases between. The CDR3 loop is CASSLKDEQFF. CDR3 in DNA: TGTGCCAGCAGCTTAAAAGATGAGCAGTTCTTC.

This sequence joins TRBV25-1 and TRBJ2-5; TRBD1 is a possible D gene (6 bases). The V and J ends lost 6 bases and 1 base respectively, with 9 bases between them. CDR1 and CDR2 from the germline V gene are MGHDK and SYGVNS. CDR3 size: 13 residues. The CDR3, as DNA: TGTGCCAGCAGGCAGGGGTCCCAAGAGACCCAGTACTTC. Translated, it gives CASRQGSQETQYF.

The chain recombines TRBV6-5 with TRBJ2-5, with 7 bases aligning to TRBD2. The CDR3 extends over 13 amino acids. J was trimmed by 5 bases and V by 3 bases; bases with no gene match: 3. CDR1 and CDR2 (germline): MNHEY, SVGAGI. CDR3 sequence: CASSYGGVETQYF. The CDR3 nucleotides read TGTGCCAGCAGTTATGGGGGGGTGGAGACCCAGTACTTC.

J is TRBJ1-1 and V is TRBV6-5; no clear D. V lost 4 bases and J 3 bases, leaving 6 bases between the germline ends. This CDR3 is 12 amino acids long. Germline V gene lookup returns CDR1 MNHEY and CDR2 SVGAGI. CDR3 in amino acids: CASSSSYTEAFF. CDR3 DNA: TGTGCCAGCAGTTCCAGTTACACTGAAGCTTTCTTT.

This sequence joins TRBV7-2 and TRBJ2-7; D may be TRBD2 (5 bases). The V and J ends lost 2 bases and 3 bases respectively, with 20 bases between them. From germline, CDR1 is SGHTA and CDR2 FQGNSA. The length of the CDR3 is 17 residues. The CDR3 DNA sequence: TGTGCCAGCAGCTTAATCGGGTCGGGAAAAGGGATCTACGAGCAGTACTTC. Residues: CASSLIGSGKGIYEQYF.

The chain carries TRBV15 and TRBJ2-1; D not resolved. V was clipped by 3 bases and J by 5 bases, with 11 bases between them. CDR3 length: 14 amino acids. Germline lookup yields CDR1 LNHNV and CDR2 YYDKDF (reference sequence). DNA for the CDR3: TGTGCCACCAGCAGCGACCGGGTCCACAATGAGCAGTTCTTC. Translated, it gives CATSSDRVHNEQFF.

The V gene is TRBV15, the J gene TRBJ2-5, with 8 nucleotides matching TRBD1. The germline V gene encodes CDR1 LNHNV and CDR2 YYDKDF (reference sequence). This CDR3 has 14 residues. V lost 8 bases and J lost 7; bases outside the gene matches: 12. The CDR3 nucleotides read TGTGCCACCGGTAATCAGGGGGCCCGAGGGACCCAGTACTTC. Its protein is CATGNQGARGTQYF.

The chain uses TRBV27 and TRBJ2-7; D may correspond to TRBD1 or TRBD2 (5 bases each). Per the germline V gene, CDR1 is MNHEY and CDR2 is SMNVEV (reference sequence). The CDR3 is made up of 16 amino acids. The germline V and J ends were trimmed by 1 base and 1 base, with 14 bases remaining between them. CDR3 sequence: CASSLWGTSSSYEQYF. DNA of the CDR3: TGTGCCAGCAGTTTATGGGGGACGTCTAGTTCCTACGAGCAGTACTTC.

The chain is built from TRBV6-5 and TRBJ2-7, with 9 bases matching TRBD2. The V gene's germline CDR1 is MNHEY and CDR2 SVGAGI. The CDR3 sequence is 16 residues long. The trim removed 2 bases at V and 2 bases at J, leaving 7 bases unmatched. The CDR3 loop is CASSYEGTSPTYEQYF. The CDR3 DNA reads TGTGCCAGCAGTTACGAAGGGACTAGCCCGACCTACGAGCAGTACTTC.

The sample holds one count of this clone. V is TRBV7-8 and J is TRBJ2-3; 9 nucleotides agree with TRBD1. Germline V gives CDR1 SGHVS, CDR2 FQNEAQ. The CDR3 consists of 14 residues. With V trimmed by 6 bases and J by 2 bases, 3 bases remained unmatched. In DNA form, the CDR3 reads TGTGCCAGCAGTAGGGACAGGGTCACAGATACGCAGTATTTT. Translated, it gives CASSRDRVTDTQYF.

This clone was observed a handful of times. The genes are TRBV28 and TRBJ2-5; D possibly corresponds to TRBD2 (6 bases). The V and J ends lost 7 bases and 5 bases respectively, with 14 bases between them. The germline V gene encodes CDR1 MDHEN and CDR2 SYDVKM. The length of the CDR3 is 13 residues. As DNA, the CDR3 is TGTGCCAGCACCGGAGGGATAATCGAGACCCAGTACTTC. This sequence encodes CASTGGIIETQYF. Based on the CDR3 plus reference TRBV28 and TRBJ2-5, the full variable domain is DVKVTQSSRYLVKRTGEKVFLECVQDMDHENMFWYRQDPGLGLRLIYFSYDVKMKEKGDIPEGYSVSREKKERFSLILESASTNQTSMYLCASTGGIIETQYFGPGTRLLVL.

V is TRBV9 and J is TRBJ2-2; 7 nucleotides agree with TRBD2. V gave up 0 bases and J gave up 3 bases; unmatched junction bases: 5. CDR1 SGDLS and CDR2 YYNGEE come from the germline V gene. This CDR3 region has 16 residues. Here the CDR3 DNA reads TGTGCCAGCAGCGTAGTTGCGGGGGTAGACACCGGGGAGCTGTTTTTT. Its translation: CASSVVAGVDTGELFF.

The chain carries TRBV5-6 and TRBJ2-1; D remains ambiguous. CDR3 length: 11 residues. Germline V gives CDR1 SGHDT, CDR2 YYEEEE. The V gene lost 1 base and the J gene lost 6 bases, with 2 bases spanning the gap. CDR3: CASSLINEQFF. Written as DNA, the CDR3 is TGTGCCAGCAGCTTGATCAATGAGCAGTTCTTC.

This chain uses TRBV30 with TRBJ2-4; weak D call: TRBD1 (6 bases). This CDR3 has 13 residues. V was clipped by 2 bases and J by 4 bases, with 9 bases between them. The germline CDR1 and CDR2 sequences are GTSNPN and SVGIG (reference sequence). The CDR3 protein is CAWSRDKKNIQYF. CDR3 nucleotide sequence: TGTGCCTGGAGTCGGGACAAAAAAAACATTCAGTACTTC.

The rearrangement uses TRBV29-1 and TRBJ1-5; D call uncertain. CDR1 SQVTM and CDR2 ANQGSEA come from the germline V gene. Trimming removed 6 bases at V and 5 bases at J, with 14 bases between. CDR3 length equals 13 residues. CDR3 protein: CSVMAAGDQPQHF. The CDR3, as DNA: TGCAGCGTGATGGCGGCCGGGGATCAGCCCCAGCATTTT.

This chain links TRBV7-2 with TRBJ1-5, with 8 bases fitting TRBD1. The V and J ends lost 5 bases and 6 bases, in that order; junction bases with no gene match: 12. CDR3 length equals 16 residues. Per germline, CDR1 SGHTA and CDR2 FQGNSA. In nucleotides, the CDR3 is TGTGCCAGCAGCCACCCCCCAGGGGGCGCGGGTCAGCCCCAGCATTTT. The encoded protein is CASSHPPGGAGQPQHF.

This clone was found once. The chain uses TRBV7-8 and TRBJ2-2, with D possibly matching TRBD1 (5 bases). V gave up 5 bases and J gave up 5 bases, with 18 bases separating them. Germline CDR1 reads SGHVS; CDR2 reads FQNEAQ. The CDR3 has 16 amino acids. The CDR3 here is CASSRLDTGVTGELFF. The CDR3 region has the DNA TGTGCCAGCAGCCGATTGGACACCGGCGTAACCGGGGAGCTGTTTTTT.

V gene TRBV5-8 combines with J gene TRBJ1-5; unclear D gene. Per germline, CDR1 SGHTS and CDR2 YDEGEE. V was trimmed by 0 bases and J by 1 base, leaving 14 bases between them. The CDR3 covers 17 residues. Here the CDR3 reads CASSLAETPWSNQPQHF. CDR3 coding DNA: TGTGCCAGCAGCTTGGCCGAGACACCCTGGAGCAATCAGCCCCAGCATTTT.

V gene TRBV19 combines with J gene TRBJ2-7; TRBD1 matches 9 bases. After removal of 8 bases from V and 7 bases from J, the junction contained 15 bases not matched to a gene. The CDR3 length is 15 residues. Looked up from germline, CDR1 is LNHDA and CDR2 is SQIVND (reference sequence). CDR3 sequence: CASQRTQGQGGEQYF. CDR3 DNA sequence: TGTGCCAGTCAGAGGACCCAGGGACAGGGAGGGGAGCAGTACTTC.

This rearrangement joins TRBV6-1 to TRBJ2-1; D is ambiguous. The CDR3 consists of 15 residues. V lost 1 base, J lost 0 bases, and 7 bases lay in between. Germline V CDR1 and CDR2: MNHNS, SASEGT. CDR3 bases: TGTGCCAGCAGTGAAGGGGCCGCCTCCTACAATGAGCAGTTCTTC. It translates to CASSEGAASYNEQFF.

The chain links TRBV4-1 to TRBJ1-2; D gene uncertain. Germline V gene lookup returns CDR1 MGHRA and CDR2 YSYEKL. V gave up 0 bases and J gave up 6 bases, with 14 bases separating them. CDR3 length: 15 residues. Written as DNA, the CDR3 is TGCGCCAGCAGCCAAGATCTGGGGAAGAGGAATGGCTACACCTTC. This gives the protein CASSQDLGKRNGYTF.

The chain is built from TRBV30 and TRBJ1-4; D is uncertain. The germline V gene encodes CDR1 GTSNPN and CDR2 SVGIG (reference sequence). The CDR3 has 16 amino acids. V gave up 0 bases and J gave up 0 bases, with 11 bases separating them. CDR3 DNA sequence: TGTGCCTGGAGTGTAGGTCAGAGTGCAACTAATGAAAAACTGTTTTTT. Residues: CAWSVGQSATNEKLFF.

The chain employs TRBV15 and TRBJ1-4; possible D gene TRBD1, 6 bases. Trimming left V 1 base short and J 7 bases short, with 16 bases between. The CDR3 contains 16 residues. The germline CDR1 and CDR2 sequences are LNHNV and YYDKDF (reference sequence). The CDR3 coding sequence is TGTGCCACCAGCAGAGGCGCCGGCCAGGGGAGTGAAAAACTGTTTTTT. Amino acid sequence: CATSRGAGQGSEKLFF.